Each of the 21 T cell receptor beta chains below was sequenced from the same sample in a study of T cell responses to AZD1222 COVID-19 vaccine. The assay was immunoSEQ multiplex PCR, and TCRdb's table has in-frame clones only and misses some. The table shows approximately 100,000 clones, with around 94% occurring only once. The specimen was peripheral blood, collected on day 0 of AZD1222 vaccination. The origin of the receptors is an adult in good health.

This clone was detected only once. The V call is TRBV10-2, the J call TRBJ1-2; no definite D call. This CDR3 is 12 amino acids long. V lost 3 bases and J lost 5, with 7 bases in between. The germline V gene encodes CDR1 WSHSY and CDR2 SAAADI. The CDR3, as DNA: TGCGCCAGCAGTGACCCAGCTTATGGCTACACCTTC. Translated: CASSDPAYGYTF.

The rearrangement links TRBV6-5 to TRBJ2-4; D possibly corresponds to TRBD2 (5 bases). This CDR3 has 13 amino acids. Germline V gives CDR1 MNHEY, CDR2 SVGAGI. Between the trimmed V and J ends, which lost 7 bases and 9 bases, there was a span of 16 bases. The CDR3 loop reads CASTLAGPGIQYF. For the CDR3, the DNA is TGTGCCAGCACTTTGGCGGGCCCTGGCATTCAGTACTTC.

The CDR3 protein is CSVGTGGTEAFF. As DNA, the CDR3 is TGCAGCGTTGGGACAGGCGGCACTGAAGCTTTCTTT. The V gene is TRBV29-1, the J gene TRBJ1-1, with 7 bases identical to TRBD1. After removal of 4 bases from V and 4 bases from J, the junction contained 3 bases not matched to a gene. This CDR3 comprises 12 residues. Germline V gives CDR1 SQVTM, CDR2 ANQGSEA.

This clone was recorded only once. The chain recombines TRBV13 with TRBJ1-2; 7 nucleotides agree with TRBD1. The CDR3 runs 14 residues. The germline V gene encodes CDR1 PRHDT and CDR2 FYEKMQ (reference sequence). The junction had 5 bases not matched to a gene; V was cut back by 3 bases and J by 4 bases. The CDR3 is CASSFQGGAYGYTF. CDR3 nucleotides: TGTGCCAGCAGCTTCCAGGGGGGCGCCTATGGCTACACCTTC.

DNA of the CDR3: TGTGCCAGCAGTGATGTGGGTCGGCGGTTGGGCACTGAAGCTTTCTTT. It encodes CASSDVGRRLGTEAFF. The chain recombines TRBV6-1 with TRBJ1-1; D not resolved. V shed 3 bases and J shed 4 bases, with 18 bases lying between them. This CDR3 comprises 16 residues. Germline lookup yields CDR1 MNHNS and CDR2 SASEGT.

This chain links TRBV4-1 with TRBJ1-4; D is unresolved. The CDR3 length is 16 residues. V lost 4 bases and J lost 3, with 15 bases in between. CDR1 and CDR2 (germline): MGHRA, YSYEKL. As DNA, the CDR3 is TGCGCCAGCAGCCTTGAGGGCCTTGGACCTAATGAAAAACTGTTTTTT. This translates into CASSLEGLGPNEKLFF.

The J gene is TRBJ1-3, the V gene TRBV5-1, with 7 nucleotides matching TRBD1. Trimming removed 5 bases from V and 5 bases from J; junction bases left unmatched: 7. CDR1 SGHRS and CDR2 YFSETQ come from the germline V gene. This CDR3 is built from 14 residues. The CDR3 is CASRERQGRNTIYF. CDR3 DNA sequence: TGCGCCAGCAGGGAGCGACAGGGAAGAAACACCATATATTTT.

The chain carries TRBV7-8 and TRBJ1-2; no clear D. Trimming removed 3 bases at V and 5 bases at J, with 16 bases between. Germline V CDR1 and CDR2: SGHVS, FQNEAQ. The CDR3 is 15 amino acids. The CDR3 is CASSLFGREPYGYTF. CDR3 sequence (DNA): TGTGCCAGCAGCTTGTTCGGGAGGGAACCTTATGGCTACACCTTC.

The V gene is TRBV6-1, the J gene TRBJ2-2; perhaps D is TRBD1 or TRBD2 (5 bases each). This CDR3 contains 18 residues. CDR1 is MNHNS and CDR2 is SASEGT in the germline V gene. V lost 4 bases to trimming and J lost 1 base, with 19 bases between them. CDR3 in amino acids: CASSASLGPTQNTGELFF. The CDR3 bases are TGTGCCAGCAGTGCTTCCCTGGGACCGACGCAGAACACCGGGGAGCTGTTTTTT.

The CDR3 sequence: CASSLNADSNQPQHF. The CDR3 DNA reads TGTGCCAGCAGCTTAAACGCGGATAGCAATCAGCCCCAGCATTTT. The chain is built from TRBV7-8 and TRBJ1-5; D is unresolved. CDR3 length equals 15 residues. Germline CDR1 and CDR2: SGHVS and FQNEAQ. The V and J ends lost 2 bases and 0 bases respectively, with 8 bases between them.

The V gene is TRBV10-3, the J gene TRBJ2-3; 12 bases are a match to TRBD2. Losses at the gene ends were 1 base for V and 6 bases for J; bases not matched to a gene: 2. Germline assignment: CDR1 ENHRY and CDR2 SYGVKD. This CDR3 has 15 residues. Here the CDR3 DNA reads TGTGCCATCAGTGAGTTTACTAGCGGGGGGGATACGCAGTATTTT. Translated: CAISEFTSGGDTQYF.

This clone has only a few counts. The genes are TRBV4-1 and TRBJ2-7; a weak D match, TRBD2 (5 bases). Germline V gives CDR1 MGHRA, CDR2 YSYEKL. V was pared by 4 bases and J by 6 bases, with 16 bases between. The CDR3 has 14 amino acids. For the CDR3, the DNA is TGCGCCAGCAGCCGAGGGTTGGAGGTAGGCGAGCAGTACTTC. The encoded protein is CASSRGLEVGEQYF.

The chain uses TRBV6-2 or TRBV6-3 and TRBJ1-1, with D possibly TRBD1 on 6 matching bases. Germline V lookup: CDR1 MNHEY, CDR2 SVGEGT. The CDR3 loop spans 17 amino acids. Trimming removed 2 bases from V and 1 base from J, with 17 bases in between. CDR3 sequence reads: CASSYPRGGARNTEAFF. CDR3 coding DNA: TGTGCCAGCAGTTACCCCCGAGGGGGGGCGAGGAACACTGAAGCTTTCTTT.

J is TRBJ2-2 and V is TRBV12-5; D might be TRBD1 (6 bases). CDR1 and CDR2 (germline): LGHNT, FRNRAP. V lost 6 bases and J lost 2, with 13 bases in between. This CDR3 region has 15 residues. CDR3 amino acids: CASGPIQGNTGELFF. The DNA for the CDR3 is TGTGCTAGTGGCCCAATACAGGGAAACACCGGGGAGCTGTTTTTT.

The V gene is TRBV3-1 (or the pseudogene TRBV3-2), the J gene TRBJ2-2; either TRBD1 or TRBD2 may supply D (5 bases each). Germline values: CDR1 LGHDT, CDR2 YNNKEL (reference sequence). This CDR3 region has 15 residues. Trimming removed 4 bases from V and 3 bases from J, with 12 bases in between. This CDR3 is CASSPPGPDTGELFF. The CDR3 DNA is TGTGCCAGCAGCCCTCCGGGGCCGGACACCGGGGAGCTGTTTTTT.

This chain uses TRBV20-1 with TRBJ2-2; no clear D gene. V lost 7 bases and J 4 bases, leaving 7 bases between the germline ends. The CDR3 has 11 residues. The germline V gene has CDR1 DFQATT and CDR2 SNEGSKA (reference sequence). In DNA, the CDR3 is TGCAGTGTTCTAGTCACCGGGGAGCTGTTTTTT. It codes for CSVLVTGELFF.

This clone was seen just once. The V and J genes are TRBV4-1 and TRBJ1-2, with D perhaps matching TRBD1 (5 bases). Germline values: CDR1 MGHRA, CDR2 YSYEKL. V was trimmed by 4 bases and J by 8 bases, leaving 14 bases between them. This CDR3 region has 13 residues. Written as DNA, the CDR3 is TGCGCCAGCAGCCTTAGGGGATTTGAGGGCTACACCTTC. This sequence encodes CASSLRGFEGYTF.

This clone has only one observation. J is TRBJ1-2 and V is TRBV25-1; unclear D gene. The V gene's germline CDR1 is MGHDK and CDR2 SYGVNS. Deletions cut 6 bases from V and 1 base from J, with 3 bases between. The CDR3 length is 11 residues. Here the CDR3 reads CASSLNYGYTF. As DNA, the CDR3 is TGTGCCAGCAGCCTTAACTATGGCTACACCTTC.

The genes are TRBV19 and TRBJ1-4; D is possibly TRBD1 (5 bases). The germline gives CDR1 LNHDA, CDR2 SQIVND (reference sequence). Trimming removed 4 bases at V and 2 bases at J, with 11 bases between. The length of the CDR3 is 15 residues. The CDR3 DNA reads TGTGCCAGTAGTACGGGTGGGGGGACTAATGAAAAACTGTTTTTT. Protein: CASSTGGGTNEKLFF.

The DNA for the CDR3 is TGTGCCAGTAGTACTCTTCAACACTCCAACTATGGCTACACCTTC. Residues: CASSTLQHSNYGYTF. The rearrangement uses TRBV19 and TRBJ1-2; D is unclear. This CDR3 comprises 15 residues. Trimming shortened V by 4 bases and J by 2 bases, and 14 bases separated the two germline ends. Germline lookup yields CDR1 LNHDA and CDR2 SQIVND (reference sequence).

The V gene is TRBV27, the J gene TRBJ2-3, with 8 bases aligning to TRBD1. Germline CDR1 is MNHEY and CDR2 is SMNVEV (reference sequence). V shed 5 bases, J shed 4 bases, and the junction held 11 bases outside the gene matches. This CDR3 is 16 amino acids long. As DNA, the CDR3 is TGTGCCAGCAGTGCGACAGGGGTTGGGTTGTCAGATACGCAGTATTTT. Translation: CASSATGVGLSDTQYF.